These T cell receptor beta chains were read from a single sample in a study of T cells in Graves' hyperthyroidism and ophthalmopathy. TCRdb re-derived calls from the multiplex PCR reads in MiXCR, one entry per CDR3 protein. In the table there are around 250,000 distinct CDR3 sequences, approximately 14% of which are singletons. Sequencing was performed on blood. These TCRs come from a woman between 40 and 50 years old with Graves' hyperthyroidism that later progressed to Graves' ophthalmopathy. The CDR3 runs from the conserved cysteine through the conserved F or W. The listing skips clone size in some rows; elsewhere it reads once, few, many or a size class.

cdr3_aa j_call v_call clone_size
CAISDSTAGEKLFF TRBJ1-4 TRBV10-3 many
CASSRLAGAVLDTQYF TRBJ2-3 TRBV18 .
CASSLWGTSGSWNEQFF TRBJ2-1 TRBV28 .
CAIRGADSDTQYF TRBJ2-3 TRBV27 many
CASSPQSGVSYNEQFF TRBJ2-1 TRBV7-3 many
CASSGGTLSEQFF TRBJ2-1 TRBV2 many
CASSWTSGGNEQFF TRBJ2-1 TRBV5-1 many
CASTRKTSSGANVLTF TRBJ2-6 TRBV9 many
CASLLSGGADEKLFF TRBJ1-4 TRBV2 many
CASSPAQGSYGYTF TRBJ1-2 TRBV19 few
CASRPLGREYVWEQYF TRBJ2-7 TRBV27 many
CASSSRGWRNTEAFF TRBJ1-1 TRBV19 once
CASSLAVSRNYNEQFF TRBJ2-1 TRBV7-2 many
CASSLDERGHNEQFF TRBJ2-1 TRBV11-2 many
CATNKAGNTDTQYF TRBJ2-3 TRBV15 many
CASSLGVAENYNEQFF TRBJ2-1 TRBV7-3 many
CAIAIGIAATDTQYF TRBJ2-3 TRBV10-3 many
CASSQDPGQGRYEQYF TRBJ2-7 TRBV4-1 many
CASSPPPGLAEETQYF TRBJ2-5 TRBV18 many
CASKQQENTEAFF TRBJ1-1 TRBV5-1 many
CASSLNRDSPLHF TRBJ1-6 TRBV7-9 many
CASSIRYDSLSSYEQYF TRBJ2-7 TRBV19 .
CASSPYTPGANEQYF TRBJ2-7 TRBV27 many
CASSKNWRAGSSYNEQFF TRBJ2-1 TRBV19 many
CASAAPLDNEQFF TRBJ2-1 TRBV28 .
CSARVGSGHAYNEQFF TRBJ2-1 TRBV20-1 few
CASSLLRASSYNSPLHF TRBJ1-6 TRBV7-8 many
CASRPGLNTEAFF TRBJ1-1 TRBV27 many
CASSHPQGRNTEAFF TRBJ1-1 TRBV4-1 few
CSVPGPSYGYTF TRBJ1-2 TRBV29-1 many
CASSEGEVRTSGKNIQYF TRBJ2-4 TRBV6-1 many
CASSLTQIFTTNEKLFF TRBJ1-4 TRBV28 many
CASSFGIASGSSKYNEQFF TRBJ2-1 TRBV28 many
CASSTAMETQYF TRBJ2-5 TRBV6-1 many
CASISGLAGGFSTDTQYF TRBJ2-3 TRBV10-2 few
CATGGGLTDTQYF TRBJ2-3 TRBV12-3/TRBV12-4 many
CASSSSRQADEQFF TRBJ2-1 TRBV5-1 many
CASSLYGTDTDTQYF TRBJ2-3 TRBV27 many
CASSLGTSGFTDTQYF TRBJ2-3 TRBV13 few
CASTPAGFSSGANVLTF TRBJ2-6 TRBV6-1 .
CASSYRQVNYEQYF TRBJ2-7 TRBV6-5 many
CASSLSPYNEQFF TRBJ2-1 TRBV27 many
CASSWDRAREQYF TRBJ2-7 TRBV12-3/TRBV12-4 many
CATGLTSGSGTGELFF TRBJ2-2 TRBV7-3 few
CASSRGGATNTGELFF TRBJ2-2 TRBV5-6 .
CAWSQGPFYEQYF TRBJ2-7 TRBV30 many
CASSPTNRGRNNEQFF TRBJ2-1 TRBV19 many
CASSFRGAAKYEQYF TRBJ2-7 TRBV28 many
CASSLFRGTMMVTEAFF TRBJ1-1 TRBV7-9 .
CASSLGGGSPLHF TRBJ1-6 TRBV12-3/TRBV12-4 many